A single sample gave rise to the 14 T cell receptor beta chains below, sequenced in a study of OX40 agonist ivuxolimab in advanced cancers. Produced via immunoSEQ multiplex PCR; TCRdb's table is partial and in-frame only. The profile shows about 86,000 clones, about 90% of them singletons. The sequencing used CD4+ or CD8+ T cells sorted from blood, collected in a trial of the OX40 agonist ivuxolimab. The receptors stem from an adult with an advanced solid tumor such as melanoma, head and neck, liver or kidney cancer.

The rearrangement uses TRBV7-6 and TRBJ2-3; possible D gene TRBD2, 7 bases. This CDR3 comprises 15 residues. Trimming shortened V by 5 bases and J by 8 bases, and 20 bases separated the two germline ends. Germline V lookup: CDR1 SGHVS, CDR2 FNYEAQ. DNA for the CDR3: TGTGCCAGCAGCCGCGCGGGGGAACAGGGAGGTACGCAGTATTTT. This translates into CASSRAGEQGGTQYF.

The V call is TRBV15, the J call TRBJ2-3, with 15 nucleotides matching TRBD2. Germline-derived CDR1 and CDR2 are LNHNV and YYDKDF (reference sequence). This CDR3 is built from 18 residues. V lost 6 bases and J lost 6; bases outside the gene matches: 13. CDR3: CATRGRGLAGGPIDTQYF. CDR3 in DNA: TGTGCCACCAGGGGCAGGGGACTAGCGGGAGGCCCCATTGATACGCAGTATTTT.

This chain connects TRBV28 to TRBJ2-5, with 8 bases that match TRBD1. V lost 3 bases to trimming and J lost 4 bases; unmatched junction nucleotides: 7. Germline assignment: CDR1 MDHEN and CDR2 SYDVKM. The CDR3 length is 15 residues. The CDR3 spells CASSFAQGAVETQYF. The CDR3, as DNA: TGTGCCAGCAGTTTCGCTCAGGGGGCAGTAGAGACCCAGTACTTC.

The CDR3 protein is CAISELASSYEQYF. As DNA, the CDR3 is TGTGCCATCAGTGAACTAGCTAGTTCCTACGAGCAGTACTTC. The J gene is TRBJ2-7, the V gene TRBV10-3; D is possibly TRBD2 (6 bases). The CDR3 extends over 14 amino acids. In germline, CDR1 is ENHRY, CDR2 SYGVKD. V dropped 3 bases and J dropped 1 base, with 10 bases sitting between them.

V is TRBV9 and J is TRBJ1-2; 9 bases agree with TRBD1. From germline, CDR1 is SGDLS and CDR2 YYNGEE. V shed 3 bases, J shed 6 bases, and the junction held 18 bases outside the gene matches. This CDR3 spans 18 amino acids. The CDR3 DNA sequence: TGTGCCAGCAGCGACCGATTGCTTCGGGACAGGGAGCAGAATGGCTACACCTTC. Its protein product is CASSDRLLRDREQNGYTF.

V and J are TRBV27 and TRBJ2-7; 10 nucleotides match TRBD1. The CDR3 is made up of 15 amino acids. Germline values: CDR1 MNHEY, CDR2 SMNVEV (reference sequence). V shed 5 bases and J 6 bases; nucleotides not matched to a gene: 10. The CDR3 loop is CASSPRDRGFLEQYF. In DNA form, the CDR3 reads TGTGCCAGCAGTCCAAGGGACAGGGGATTCCTCGAGCAGTACTTC.

The chain has TRBV5-1 and TRBJ2-6; D remains unclear. This CDR3 contains 16 residues. Germline V lookup: CDR1 SGHRS, CDR2 YFSETQ. V was clipped by 5 bases and J by 4 bases, with 16 bases between them. CDR3 DNA: TGCGCCAGCAGTCATTCCCCACAACCGGGGGCCAACGTCCTGACTTTC. Residues: CASSHSPQPGANVLTF.

The V and J genes are TRBV19 and TRBJ1-1; D not certain. Trimming removed 6 bases at V and 1 base at J, with 6 bases between. CDR3 length: 12 residues. CDR1 is LNHDA and CDR2 is SQIVND in the germline V gene (reference sequence). The CDR3 DNA follows: TGTGCCAGTAGCTTGGAGAACACTGAAGCTTTCTTT. It yields the protein CASSLENTEAFF.

The sample holds a few counts of this clone. V is TRBV19 and J is TRBJ1-5; 7 bases are a match to TRBD1. The CDR3 is made up of 14 amino acids. Germline CDR1 and CDR2: LNHDA and SQIVND (reference sequence). Trimming took 8 bases from V and 6 from J; bases not matched to a gene: 10. Here the CDR3 DNA reads TGTGCCAGTTGGGAGGGGGCGTTGGGTCAGCCCCAGCATTTT. Translating gives CASWEGALGQPQHF.

The chain recombines TRBV6-1 with TRBJ1-2; D is unclear. The CDR3 covers 11 residues. V shed 0 bases and J shed 5 bases, with 1 base lying between them. The germline CDR1 and CDR2 sequences are MNHNS and SASEGT. The DNA for the CDR3 is TGTGCCAGCAGTGAAGCGTATGGCTACACCTTC. As protein: CASSEAYGYTF.

The rearrangement uses TRBV6-5 and TRBJ1-1, with D hard to call. V was trimmed by 6 bases and J by 0 bases, leaving 11 bases between them. This CDR3 is built from 14 residues. Germline V gene lookup returns CDR1 MNHEY and CDR2 SVGAGI. In nucleotides, the CDR3 is TGTGCCAGCAGCCCGACTCGCCTGAACACTGAAGCTTTCTTT. Translating gives CASSPTRLNTEAFF.

The chain links TRBV4-1 to TRBJ1-5; D remains unclear. Trimming removed 3 bases at V and 6 bases at J, with 9 bases between. CDR3 length: 13 residues. Germline lookup yields CDR1 MGHRA and CDR2 YSYEKL. CDR3 coding DNA: TGCGCCAGCAGCCAGGCGCGGGGTCAGCCCCAGCATTTT. This sequence encodes CASSQARGQPQHF.

The V and J genes are TRBV5-8 and TRBJ1-5, with TRBD1 identical over 10 bases. The CDR3 length is 17 residues. The germline CDR1 and CDR2 sequences are SGHTS and YDEGEE. Trimming removed 4 bases from V and 7 bases from J; junction bases left unmatched: 14. The CDR3: CASSREYGQGGGQPQHF. In DNA form, the CDR3 reads TGTGCCAGCAGCAGAGAATATGGACAGGGGGGAGGACAGCCCCAGCATTTT.

This sequence joins TRBV2 and TRBJ1-2; 10 bases line up with TRBD1. V trimming: 6 bases; J trimming: 7 bases; junction bases outside the gene matches: 8. The CDR3 is 14 residues long. Germline CDR1 SNHLY, CDR2 FYNNEI. Here the CDR3 DNA reads TGTGCCAGCAGCCAGACAGGGGGCTCGAGTGGCTACACCTTC. This gives the protein CASSQTGGSSGYTF.